This TCR beta chain was obtained from a study of T cell responses to AZD1222 COVID-19 vaccine (TCRdb year 2021). Study-level background: Because spike-specific TCR depth and breadth did not differ between the two schedules, AZD1222 recipients who got a second dose at roughly 4 weeks were pooled with those who got a second dose at roughly 12 weeks. TCR sequencing was performed for over 230 trial participants, of whom approximately 200 were given two doses of AZD1222 and some 25 were given two doses of MenACWY control vaccine. Trial participants were enrolled by age into subgroups of 18-55, 56-69 and 70-plus years, and 148, 28 and 57 TCR-sequenced participants, respectively, were included in these subgroups.

The CDR3 sequence holds 15 residues, the cysteine and phenylalanine included. Of all the DNA, just the CDR3 is kept, 45 bases in frame from base 1. CDR1 and CDR2 were assigned from the germline V gene as SNHLY and FYNNEI. V and J lose 5 bases and 8 bases, and a span of 21 bases separates them. Summary of the overall study and its limitations: Most participants were white British and females outnumbered males, and the authors suggested that clonal diversity may have been underestimated. The 56-69-year group was small, and its depth increase did not reach significance, likely because of low power. Reportedly, close to half of the unique spike-specific TCRs recognized epitopes lying outside the regions that are mutated in the B.1.351 and B.1.1.7 variants. Conclusions about previously exposed vaccinees are limited because only five to seven AZD1222 recipients were SARS-CoV-2 seropositive at baseline. The whole spike protein was spanned by vaccine-associated CD4 TCRs, and dominant responses were seen in regions 160-218 and 743-854. After two AZD1222 doses, both the breadth and the depth of spike-specific TCRs were significantly higher than at day 0 and than in MenACWY recipients. Because no day 14 peak-response samples were available, the repertoires could be characterized only after the peak T cell response.

The intended sense of this specimen's time point label: baseline before first vaccination. Vaccinee samples came from UK trials COV001 and COV002, including a single-blind randomized controlled phase 2/3 trial of AZD1222 (ChAdOx1 nCoV-19) in healthy adults. For TCRbeta chain sequencing, PBMC samples were collected from trial participants at day 0 and at day 28 after the second dose. The CDR3 regions of human TCRbeta chains were subjected to immunosequencing. Under the source paper's analysis protocol: Repertoire TCRs were matched against a reference library of SARS-CoV-2-specific TCRs generated with the MIRA antigen-specificity platform. Breadth was defined as the fraction of unique TCRs that were SARS-CoV-2-associated, and depth was defined as the fraction of total T cells that were SARS-CoV-2-associated. Using the MIRA data, every spike-specific TCR was mapped to the spike region that the TCR reacted to and assigned to either a CD4 or a CD8 class. Log10-transformed breadth and depth values were compared by one-way ANOVA with Sidak's multiple comparisons tests. The table comes from immuneACCESS by way of TCRdb, which keeps in-frame sequences with V and J called. Part of the clones is missing from these tables; in studies checked, under half for an unresolved V gene and the rest for unknown reasons. V, J and clone size reflect that table, while D and trimming were determined from the DNA. Within this sample are 130,000 to 150,000 clones, with around 90% of them counted one time only. Around 1.7% of the sample comes from the top ten.

Turning to this clone: Its target antigen remains unknown. Base qualities are not provided; no much larger clone lies one nucleotide away.

The specimen was peripheral blood, collected on day 0 of AZD1222 vaccination. This sequence uses TRBV2 and TRBJ1-2; the D segment could be TRBD1, given 6 matching bases. The sequence derives from an adult in good health. The sequenced DNA is TGTGCCAGCAGTTCTCCAACCGGGACACTTCAGGGCTACACCTTC. Protein translation: CASSSPTGTLQGYTF.